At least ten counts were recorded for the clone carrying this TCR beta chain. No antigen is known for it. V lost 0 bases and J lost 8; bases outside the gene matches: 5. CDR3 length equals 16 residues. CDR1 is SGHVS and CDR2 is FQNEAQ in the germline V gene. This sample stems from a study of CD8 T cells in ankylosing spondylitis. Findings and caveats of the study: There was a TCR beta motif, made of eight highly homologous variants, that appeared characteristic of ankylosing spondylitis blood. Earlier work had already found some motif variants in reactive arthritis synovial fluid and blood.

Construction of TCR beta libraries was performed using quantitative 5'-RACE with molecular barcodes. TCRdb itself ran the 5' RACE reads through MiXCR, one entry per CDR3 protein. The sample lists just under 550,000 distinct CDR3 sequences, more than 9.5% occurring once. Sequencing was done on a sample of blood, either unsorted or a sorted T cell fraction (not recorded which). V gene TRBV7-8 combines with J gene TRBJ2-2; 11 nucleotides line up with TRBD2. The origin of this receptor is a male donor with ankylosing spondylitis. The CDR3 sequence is CASSLATSGSWGELFF. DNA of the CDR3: TGTGCCAGCAGCTTAGCTACTAGCGGGAGTTGGGGGGAGCTGTTTTTT.